Shown below are 25 T cell receptor beta chains from a single sample sequenced in a study of cytomegalovirus exposure and HLA in healthy donors. Produced via immunoSEQ multiplex PCR; TCRdb's table is partial and in-frame only. The top ten clones hold roughly 13% of a sample with 200,000 or so clones, 80% to 90% of them seen once. The sequenced sample was PBMCs. Source of these receptors: a woman aged 25 to 39 in good health and CMV-seropositive.

In nucleotides, the CDR3 is TGCGCCAGCAGCGTCGGGACAGGGCGATCCTACGAGCAGTACTTC. Translating gives CASSVGTGRSYEQYF. V and J are TRBV5-1 and TRBJ2-7; 9 positions agree with TRBD1. The germline V gene has CDR1 SGHRS and CDR2 YFSETQ. V gave up 4 bases and J gave up 1 base; unmatched junction bases: 6. The CDR3 extends over 15 amino acids.

This clone was seen many times. J is TRBJ1-1 and V is TRBV6-5, with 7 bases fitting TRBD1. Trimming cost V 5 bases and J 6 bases; bases outside gene matches: 3. This CDR3 is built from 12 residues. Germline V gives CDR1 MNHEY, CDR2 SVGAGI. CDR3 nucleotide sequence: TGTGCCAGCAGTCCGACAGGGTCTGAAGCTTTCTTT. It translates to CASSPTGSEAFF.

The chain recombines TRBV19 with TRBJ1-2, with D maybe TRBD1 (5 bases). V lost 2 bases and J lost 0, with 7 bases in between. The CDR3 contains 14 residues. CDR1 LNHDA and CDR2 SQIVND come from the germline V gene (reference sequence). CDR3: CASSIQGTNYGYTF. The CDR3 nucleotides are TGTGCCAGTAGTATACAGGGAACTAACTATGGCTACACCTTC.

CDR3 sequence reads: CASSRLGGQGASGELFF. CDR3 coding DNA: TGTGCCAGCAGCCGACTAGGGGGACAGGGGGCGTCCGGGGAGCTGTTTTTT. The chain combines TRBV7-6 with TRBJ2-2; TRBD1 agrees at 12 bases. Germline V gene data show CDR1 as SGHVS and CDR2 as FNYEAQ. CDR3 length: 17 amino acids. With 5 bases clipped from V and 6 bases from J, the junction kept 10 bases outside the gene matches.

The CDR3 DNA sequence: TGTGCCAGTAGTCTCAGACAGGGGAAGAGCACAGATACGCAGTATTTT. This sequence encodes CASSLRQGKSTDTQYF. The V gene is TRBV19, the J gene TRBJ2-3; 8 bases agree with TRBD1. The germline V gene has CDR1 LNHDA and CDR2 SQIVND (reference sequence). V lost 5 bases and J lost 0; bases outside the gene matches: 7. The CDR3 consists of 16 residues.

The V gene is TRBV7-2, the J gene TRBJ2-3; D is unclear. The CDR3 totals 14 residues. V was shortened by 1 base and J by 2 bases, with 7 bases between the two germline ends. CDR1 is SGHTA and CDR2 is FQGNSA in the germline V gene. The CDR3 nucleotides are TGTGCCAGCAGCTTAGACAGAATCACAGATACGCAGTATTTT. Translating it yields CASSLDRITDTQYF.

This clone showed up just a few times. The chain has TRBV30 and TRBJ1-2, with TRBD1 identical over 8 bases. Germline CDR1 reads GTSNPN; CDR2 reads SVGIG (reference sequence). Trimming cost V 1 base and J 4 bases; bases outside gene matches: 5. This CDR3 comprises 14 residues. For the CDR3, the DNA is TGTGCCTGGAGTGGTACAGGGGGTAGCTATGGCTACACCTTC. Translating it yields CAWSGTGGSYGYTF.

This rearrangement joins TRBV28 to TRBJ1-2, with 7 bases fitting TRBD1. The CDR3 sequence is 14 residues long. Losses at the gene ends were 5 bases for V and 8 bases for J; bases not matched to a gene: 11. Per germline, CDR1 MDHEN and CDR2 SYDVKM. The CDR3 spells CASSPMGQFDGYTF. For the CDR3, the DNA is TGTGCCAGCAGTCCAATGGGACAGTTCGACGGCTACACCTTC.

The CDR3 region is CASGLGQGAGTF. The CDR3 region has the DNA TGTGCTAGTGGTTTGGGACAGGGGGCGGGCACCTTC. V and J are TRBV12-5 and TRBJ1-2, with TRBD1 matching 10 bases. The CDR3 consists of 12 residues. Germline V lookup: CDR1 LGHNT, CDR2 FRNRAP. V shed 1 base, J shed 13 bases, and the junction held 3 bases outside the gene matches.

The chain links TRBV28 to TRBJ1-5; D is uncertain. The CDR3 totals 15 residues. The germline gives CDR1 MDHEN, CDR2 SYDVKM. V was cut by 3 bases and J by 1 base, with 10 bases left in between. Here the CDR3 reads CASSLAQSSNQPQHF. The CDR3 DNA sequence: TGTGCCAGCAGTTTGGCCCAGTCGAGCAATCAGCCCCAGCATTTT.

The chain couples TRBV6-1 to TRBJ2-2, with a tentative D call TRBD1 (5 bases). Germline loops: CDR1 MNHNS, CDR2 SASEGT. The CDR3 is made up of 18 amino acids. V lost 1 base, J lost 1 base, and 16 bases lay in between. Here the CDR3 DNA reads TGTGCCAGCAGTGAAGGGGTTATCCCAGGGCTGAACACCGGGGAGCTGTTTTTT. It codes for CASSEGVIPGLNTGELFF.

The chain couples TRBV5-6 to TRBJ2-1; maybe TRBD2 (5 bases). Per germline, CDR1 SGHDT and CDR2 YYEEEE. Trimming took 2 bases from V and 6 from J, leaving 12 bases between them. There are 14 residues in the CDR3. The chain's CDR3 is CASSLLEGVNEQFF. The CDR3 region has the DNA TGTGCCAGCAGCTTACTTGAGGGAGTCAATGAGCAGTTCTTC.

The J gene is TRBJ2-1, the V gene TRBV28, with D tentatively TRBD1 (5 bases). Germline V CDR1 and CDR2: MDHEN, SYDVKM. Trimming pared 6 bases from V and 6 bases from J, leaving 21 bases between. The CDR3 covers 16 residues. CDR3: CASSPIGQGKSNEQFF. For the CDR3, the DNA is TGTGCCAGCAGCCCCATAGGGCAGGGTAAAAGCAATGAGCAGTTCTTC.

The gene calls are TRBV29-1 and TRBJ2-1; the D gene is possibly TRBD2 (6 bases). The V and J ends lost 6 bases and 12 bases respectively, with 12 bases between them. CDR1 SQVTM and CDR2 ANQGSEA come from the germline V gene. This CDR3 has 10 amino acids. The chain's CDR3 is CSVAREGQFF. CDR3 coding DNA: TGCAGCGTCGCGCGGGAAGGGCAGTTCTTC.

The chain is built from TRBV9 and TRBJ2-1; 10 bases line up with TRBD2. Germline values: CDR1 SGDLS, CDR2 YYNGEE. This CDR3 is 15 amino acids long. V was pared by 0 bases and J by 8 bases, with 5 bases of the junction left unmatched. This CDR3 reads CASSVALAGVDEQFF. CDR3 coding DNA: TGTGCCAGCAGCGTAGCTCTAGCGGGAGTCGATGAGCAGTTCTTC. Based on the CDR3 plus reference TRBV9 and TRBJ2-1, the full variable domain is DSGVTQTPKHLITATGQRVTLRCSPRSGDLSVYWYQQSLDQGLQFLIQYYNGEERAKGNILERFSAQQFPDLHSELNLSSLELGDSALYFCASSVALAGVDEQFFGPGTRLTVL.

The chain joins TRBV28 to TRBJ1-1; possible D gene TRBD1, 5 bases. The V end was cut by 5 bases, the J end by 7 bases, with 17 bases between. The CDR3 has 14 residues. Germline V lookup: CDR1 MDHEN, CDR2 SYDVKM. CDR3 nucleotide sequence: TGTGCCAGCAGTCGGGGCAGGGAGGTCAATGAAGCTTTCTTT. Translating gives CASSRGREVNEAFF.

The V call is TRBV7-9, the J call TRBJ1-5; D is unresolved. CDR1 SEHNR and CDR2 FQNEAQ come from the germline V gene (reference sequence). With 5 bases removed from V and 4 bases from J, the gap between germline ends came to 6 bases. This CDR3 has 12 residues. The CDR3 bases are TGTGCCAGCAGCCTATGGAATCAGCCCCAGCATTTT. It yields the protein CASSLWNQPQHF.

V is TRBV11-2 and J is TRBJ2-3, with D tentatively TRBD1 (6 bases). The length of the CDR3 is 11 residues. CDR1 is SGHAT, CDR2 FQNNGV, per germline. The germline V and J ends were trimmed by 5 bases and 9 bases, with 9 bases remaining between them. The CDR3 here is CASSPDRTQYF. The CDR3, as DNA: TGTGCCAGCAGCCCTGACAGGACGCAGTATTTT.

This chain's CDR3 is CASSQDRYAFF. In DNA form, the CDR3 reads TGTGCCAGCAGCCAAGATAGATACGCTTTCTTT. The chain uses TRBV14 and TRBJ1-1; D unresolved. This CDR3 comprises 11 residues. Trimming shortened V by 0 bases and J by 11 bases, and 7 bases separated the two germline ends. Germline values: CDR1 SGHDN, CDR2 FVKESK.

This chain links TRBV29-1 with TRBJ2-3, with 7 positions matching TRBD2. V was clipped by 4 bases and J by 3 bases; unmatched bases: 13. The CDR3 runs to 16 residues. CDR1 is SQVTM, CDR2 ANQGSEA, per germline. The CDR3 region has the DNA TGCAGCGTTGTATCACTCGAGGGAGGGAGGACAGATACGCAGTATTTT. Its protein is CSVVSLEGGRTDTQYF.

The rearrangement uses TRBV27 and TRBJ2-1, with no clear D. Germline assignment: CDR1 MNHEY and CDR2 SMNVEV (reference sequence). CDR3 length: 13 amino acids. V shed 8 bases and J shed 0 bases, with 8 bases lying between them. The CDR3 DNA follows: TGTGCCAGCCGGTCGAGCTCCTACAATGAGCAGTTCTTC. This gives the protein CASRSSSYNEQFF.

The V gene is TRBV12-5, the J gene TRBJ1-1; D is perhaps TRBD1 (5 bases). This CDR3 has 16 amino acids. The V gene's germline CDR1 is LGHNT and CDR2 FRNRAP. V shed 2 bases and J shed 0 bases, with 13 bases lying between them. CDR3 nucleotides: TGTGCTAGTGGTTTGTTAGGAGGGACGGTGAACACTGAAGCTTTCTTT. Its protein product is CASGLLGGTVNTEAFF.

CDR3 protein: CASSSSRATGKLFF. CDR3 nucleotides: TGTGCCAGCAGCTCATCCAGGGCCACAGGGAAACTGTTTTTT. V gene TRBV9 combines with J gene TRBJ1-4, with D tentatively TRBD1 (6 bases). Germline values: CDR1 SGDLS, CDR2 YYNGEE. CDR3 length: 14 residues. V was clipped by 4 bases and J by 11 bases, with 18 bases between them.

The V call is TRBV5-1, the J call TRBJ2-3, with D possibly being TRBD1 (5 bases). CDR3 length equals 17 residues. Germline lookup yields CDR1 SGHRS and CDR2 YFSETQ. The V and J ends lost 0 bases and 0 bases respectively, with 14 bases between them. This CDR3 reads CASSLGGGSSSTDTQYF. As DNA, the CDR3 is TGCGCCAGCAGCTTGGGGGGCGGCAGCTCTAGCACAGATACGCAGTATTTT.

CDR3 DNA: TGTGCCAGCAGCCCAATCCCTGACAGCTCCTACGAGCAGTACTTC. Amino acids: CASSPIPDSSYEQYF. The V call is TRBV5-6, the J call TRBJ2-7, with TRBD1 as a possible D gene (5 bases). The ends were cut back, 4 bases at V and 0 bases at J, with 14 bases in the middle. CDR3 length: 15 amino acids. Germline CDR1 and CDR2: SGHDT and YYEEEE. The full variable domain, with the rest looked up from reference TRBV5-6 and TRBJ2-7, is DAGVTQSPTHLIKTRGQQVTLRCSPKSGHDTVSWYQQALGQGPQFIFQYYEEEERQRGNFPDRFSGHQFPNYSSELNVNALLLGDSALYLCASSPIPDSSYEQYFGPGTRLTVT.